This TCR beta chain was retrieved from a study of CD8+ T cells in alopecia areata. Study overall: Those treated were given oral tofacitinib at 5 to 10 mg twice daily.

General study points: When scalp samples are sequenced, resident alphabeta T cells of normal skin are also captured.

Comments on this clone: No antigen is known for it. At the DNA level, this CDR3 is encoded by other sequences in the same sample as well.

This CDR3 contains 13 residues. From germline, CDR1 is SQVTM and CDR2 ANQGSEA. The V and J ends lost 4 bases and 0 bases respectively, with 9 bases between them. After isolation, RNA underwent reverse transcription to generate cDNA as the sequencing template. Here immunoSEQ multiplex PCR was the method, and the copy in TCRdb shows in-frame clones only, minus some. The data show 150,000 to 200,000 clones, with 50% to 60% seen just once and roughly 14% held by the top ten. Specimens obtained from alopecia areata patients comprised lesional scalp punch biopsies and peripheral blood. This clonotype was obtained from a human donor with alopecia areata. The gene calls are TRBV29-1 and TRBJ2-5; no firm D call. Sequencing was performed on CD4+ T cells sorted from blood, taken at week 0. In DNA, the CDR3 is TGCAGCGTTGTCGGGCGGTACCAAGAGACCCAGTACTTC. This codes for CSVVGRYQETQYF. The full variable domain, rest sourced from reference TRBV29-1 and TRBJ2-5, is SAVISQKPSRDICQRGTSLTIQCQVDSQVTMMFWYRQQPGQSLTLIATANQGSEATYESGFVIDKFPISRPNLTFSTLTVSNMSPEDSSIYLCSVVGRYQETQYFGPGTRLLVL.